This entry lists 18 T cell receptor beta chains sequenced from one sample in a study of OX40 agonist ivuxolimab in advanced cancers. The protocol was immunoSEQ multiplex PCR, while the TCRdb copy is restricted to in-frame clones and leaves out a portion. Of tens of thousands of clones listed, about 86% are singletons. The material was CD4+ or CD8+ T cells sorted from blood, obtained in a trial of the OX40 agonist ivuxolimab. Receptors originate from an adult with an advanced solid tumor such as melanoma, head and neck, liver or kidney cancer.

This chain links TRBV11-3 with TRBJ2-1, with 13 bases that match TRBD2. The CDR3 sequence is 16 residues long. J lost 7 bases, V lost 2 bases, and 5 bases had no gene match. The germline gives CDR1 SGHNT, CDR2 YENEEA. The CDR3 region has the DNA TGTGCCAGCAGCTTAAACCCGACTAGCGGGAGGAATGAGCAGTTCTTC. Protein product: CASSLNPTSGRNEQFF.

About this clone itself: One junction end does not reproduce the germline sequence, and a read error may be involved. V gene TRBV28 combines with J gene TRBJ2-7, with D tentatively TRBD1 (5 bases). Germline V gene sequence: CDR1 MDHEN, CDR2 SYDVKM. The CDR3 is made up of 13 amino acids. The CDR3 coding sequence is TGTGCCAGCAGTCCACAGGACCGGAATGGAATAAGTTTC. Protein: CASSPQDRNGISF.

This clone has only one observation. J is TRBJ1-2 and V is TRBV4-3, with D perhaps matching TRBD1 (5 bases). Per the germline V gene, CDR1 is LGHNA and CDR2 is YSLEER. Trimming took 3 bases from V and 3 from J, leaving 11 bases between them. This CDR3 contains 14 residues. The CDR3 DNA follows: TGCGCCAGCAGCCAGGGGGACGGACACTATGGCTACACCTTC. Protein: CASSQGDGHYGYTF.

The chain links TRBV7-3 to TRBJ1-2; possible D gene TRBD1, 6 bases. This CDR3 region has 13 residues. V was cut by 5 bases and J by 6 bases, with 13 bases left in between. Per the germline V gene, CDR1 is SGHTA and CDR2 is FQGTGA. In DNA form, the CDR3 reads TGTGCCAGCAGCCCCCGCCCAGGGGATGGCTACACCTTC. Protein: CASSPRPGDGYTF.

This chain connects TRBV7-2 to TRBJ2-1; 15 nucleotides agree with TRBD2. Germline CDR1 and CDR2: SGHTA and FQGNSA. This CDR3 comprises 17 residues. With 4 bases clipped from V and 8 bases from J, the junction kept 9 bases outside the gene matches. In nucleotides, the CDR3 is TGTGCCAGCAGCTCCGGACTAGCGGGGGGGCAGGTAGATGAGCAGTTCTTC. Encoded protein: CASSSGLAGGQVDEQFF.

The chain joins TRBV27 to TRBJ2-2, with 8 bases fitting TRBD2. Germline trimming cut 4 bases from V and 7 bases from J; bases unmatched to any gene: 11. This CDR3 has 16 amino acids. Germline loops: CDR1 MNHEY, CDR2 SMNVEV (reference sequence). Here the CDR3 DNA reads TGTGCCAGCAGTTCAGCGGGAGCCGGAACTTTCGGGGAGCTGTTTTTT. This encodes CASSSAGAGTFGELFF.

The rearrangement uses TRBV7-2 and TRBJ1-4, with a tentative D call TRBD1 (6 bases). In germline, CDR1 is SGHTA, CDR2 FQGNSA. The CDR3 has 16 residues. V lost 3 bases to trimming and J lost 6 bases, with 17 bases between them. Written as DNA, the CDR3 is TGTGCCAGCAGCTTTCAGGGGCGATCGAGCGATGAAAAACTGTTTTTT. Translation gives CASSFQGRSSDEKLFF.

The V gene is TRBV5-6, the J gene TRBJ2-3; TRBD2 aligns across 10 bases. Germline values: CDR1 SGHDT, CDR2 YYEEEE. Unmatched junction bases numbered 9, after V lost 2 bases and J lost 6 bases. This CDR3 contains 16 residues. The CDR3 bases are TGTGCCAGCAGCTTCTCCGGGCTAGCGGGGGTGGATACGCAGTATTTT. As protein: CASSFSGLAGVDTQYF.

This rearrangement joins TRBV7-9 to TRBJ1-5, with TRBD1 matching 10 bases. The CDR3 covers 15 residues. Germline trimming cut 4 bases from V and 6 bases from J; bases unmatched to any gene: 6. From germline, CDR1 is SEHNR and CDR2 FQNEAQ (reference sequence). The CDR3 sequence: CASSSGQGSVQPQHF. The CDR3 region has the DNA TGTGCCAGCAGCTCGGGACAGGGGTCGGTTCAGCCCCAGCATTTT.

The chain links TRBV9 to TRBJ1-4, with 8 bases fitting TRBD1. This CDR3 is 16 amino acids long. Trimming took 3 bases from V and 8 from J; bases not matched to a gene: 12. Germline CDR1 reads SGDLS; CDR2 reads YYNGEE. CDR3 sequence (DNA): TGTGCCAGCAGCGCGAGGGGGCAGGGGGCAGGCGAAAAACTGTTTTTT. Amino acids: CASSARGQGAGEKLFF.

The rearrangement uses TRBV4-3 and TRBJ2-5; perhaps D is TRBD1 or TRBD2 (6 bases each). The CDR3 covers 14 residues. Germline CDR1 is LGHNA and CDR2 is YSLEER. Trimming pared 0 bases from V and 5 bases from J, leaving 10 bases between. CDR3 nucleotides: TGCGCCAGCAGCCAAGATACAGGGAGGGAGACCCAGTACTTC. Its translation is CASSQDTGRETQYF.

The DNA of the CDR3 is TGTGCCAGCCGGGCGGGGTACACTGAAGCTTTCTTT. Protein: CASRAGYTEAFF. The chain has TRBV6-5 and TRBJ1-1; no firm D call. Trimming took off 8 bases at V and 3 bases at J, with 10 bases between the two ends. Germline V gene lookup returns CDR1 MNHEY and CDR2 SVGAGI. This CDR3 has 12 amino acids.

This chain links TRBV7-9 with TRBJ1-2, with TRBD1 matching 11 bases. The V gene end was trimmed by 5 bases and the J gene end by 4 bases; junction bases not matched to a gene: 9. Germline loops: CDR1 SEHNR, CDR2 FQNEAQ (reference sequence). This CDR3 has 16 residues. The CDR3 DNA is TGTGCCAGCAGCCCCGACACCGGGACAGGGGGCTATGGCTACACCTTC. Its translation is CASSPDTGTGGYGYTF.

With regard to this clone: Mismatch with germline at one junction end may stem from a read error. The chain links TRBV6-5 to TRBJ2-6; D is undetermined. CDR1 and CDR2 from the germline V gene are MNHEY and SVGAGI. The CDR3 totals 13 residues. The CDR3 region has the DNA TGTACCAGCACCACGTCTGGGGCCAACGTCCTGACTTTC. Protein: CTSTTSGANVLTF.

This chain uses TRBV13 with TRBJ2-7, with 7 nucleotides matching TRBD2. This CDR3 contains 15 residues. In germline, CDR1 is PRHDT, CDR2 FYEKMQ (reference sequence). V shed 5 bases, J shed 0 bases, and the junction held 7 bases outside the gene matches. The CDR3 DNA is TGTGCCAGCAGCCCCGGGGAGGGGAGCTCCTACGAGCAGTACTTC. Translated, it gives CASSPGEGSSYEQYF. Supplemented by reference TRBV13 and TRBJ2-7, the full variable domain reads AAGVIQSPRHLIKEKRETATLKCYPIPRHDTVYWYQQGPGQDPQFLISFYEKMQSDKGSIPDRFSAQQFSDYHSELNMSSLELGDSALYFCASSPGEGSSYEQYFGPGTRLTVT.

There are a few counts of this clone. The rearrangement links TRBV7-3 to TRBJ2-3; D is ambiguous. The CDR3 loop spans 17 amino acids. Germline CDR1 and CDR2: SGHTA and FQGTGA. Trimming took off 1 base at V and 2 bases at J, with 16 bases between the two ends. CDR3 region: CASSLRARSLDTDTQYF. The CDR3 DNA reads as TGTGCCAGCAGCTTAAGGGCCAGGAGCCTAGACACAGATACGCAGTATTTT.

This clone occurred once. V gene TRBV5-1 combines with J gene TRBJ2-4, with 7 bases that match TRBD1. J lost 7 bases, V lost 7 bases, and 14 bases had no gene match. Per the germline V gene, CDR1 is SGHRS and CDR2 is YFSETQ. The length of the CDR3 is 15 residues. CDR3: CASANGDSPVNIQYF. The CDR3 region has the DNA TGCGCCAGCGCGAACGGGGACAGCCCCGTCAACATTCAGTACTTC. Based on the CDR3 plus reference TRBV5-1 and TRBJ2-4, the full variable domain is KAGVTQTPRYLIKTRGQQVTLSCSPISGHRSVSWYQQTPGQGLQFLFEYFSETQRNKGNFPGRFSGRQFSNSRSEMNVSTLELGDSALYLCASANGDSPVNIQYFGAGTRLSVL.

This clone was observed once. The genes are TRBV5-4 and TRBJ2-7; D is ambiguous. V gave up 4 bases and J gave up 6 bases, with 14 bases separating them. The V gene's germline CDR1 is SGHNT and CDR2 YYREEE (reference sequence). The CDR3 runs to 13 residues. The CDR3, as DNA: TGTGCCAGCAGCCTTCCGGTTGGAGTCGAGCAGTACTTC. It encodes CASSLPVGVEQYF.